This TCR beta chain was documented in a study of control samples from healthy donors and cancer patients. The V end lost 4 bases, the J end lost 4 bases, and 8 bases lay between the germline ends. The length of the CDR3 is 13 residues. Germline V gene sequence: CDR1 SGHRS, CDR2 YFSETQ. This clone was recorded once. Assay used: immunoSEQ multiplex PCR; TCRdb lists only in-frame clones, some missing. Of some 71,000 clones in the sample, about nine tenths were seen once. The V and J genes are TRBV5-1 and TRBJ1-4, with D possibly being TRBD1 (5 bases). The sample was PBMCs. This TCR was recovered from a woman in her fifties or sixties with colorectal cancer. CDR3 sequence: CASSVGVNEKLFF. The CDR3 DNA sequence: TGCGCCAGCAGCGTAGGGGTTAATGAAAAACTGTTTTTT.